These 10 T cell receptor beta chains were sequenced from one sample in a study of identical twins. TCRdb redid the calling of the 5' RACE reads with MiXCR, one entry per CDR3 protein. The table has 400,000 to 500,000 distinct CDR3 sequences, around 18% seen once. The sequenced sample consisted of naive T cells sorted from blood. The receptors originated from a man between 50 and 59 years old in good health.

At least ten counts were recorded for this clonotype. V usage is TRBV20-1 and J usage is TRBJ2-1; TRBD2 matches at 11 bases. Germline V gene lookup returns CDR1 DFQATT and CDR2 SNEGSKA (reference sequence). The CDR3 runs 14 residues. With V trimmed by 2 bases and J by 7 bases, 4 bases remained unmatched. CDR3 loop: CSARIAGGRNEQFF. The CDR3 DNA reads TGCAGTGCTAGAATAGCGGGGGGGAGGAATGAGCAGTTCTTC.

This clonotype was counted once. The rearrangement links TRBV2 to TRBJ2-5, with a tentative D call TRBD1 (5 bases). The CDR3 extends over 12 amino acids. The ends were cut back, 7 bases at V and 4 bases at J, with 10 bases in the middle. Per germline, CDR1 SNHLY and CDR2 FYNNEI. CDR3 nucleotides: TGTGCCAGCAACAGGTGGCGAGAGACCCAGTACTTC. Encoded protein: CASNRWRETQYF.

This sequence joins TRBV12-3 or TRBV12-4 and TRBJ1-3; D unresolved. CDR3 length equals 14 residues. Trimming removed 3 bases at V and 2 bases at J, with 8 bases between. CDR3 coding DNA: TGTGCCAGCAGTTTGGAGTGGGCTGGAAACACCATATATTTT. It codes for CASSLEWAGNTIYF.

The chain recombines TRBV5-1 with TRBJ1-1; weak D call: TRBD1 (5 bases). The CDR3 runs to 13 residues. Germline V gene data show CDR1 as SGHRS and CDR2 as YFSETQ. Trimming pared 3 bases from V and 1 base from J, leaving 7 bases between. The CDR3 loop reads CASSWDQNTEAFF. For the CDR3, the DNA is TGCGCCAGCAGCTGGGACCAGAACACTGAAGCTTTCTTT.

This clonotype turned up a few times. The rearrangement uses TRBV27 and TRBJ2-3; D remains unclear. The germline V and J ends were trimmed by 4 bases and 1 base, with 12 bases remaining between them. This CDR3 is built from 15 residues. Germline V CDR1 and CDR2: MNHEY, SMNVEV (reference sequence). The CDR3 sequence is CASSSQQPGTDTQYF. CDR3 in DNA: TGTGCCAGCAGTTCCCAGCAGCCGGGCACAGATACGCAGTATTTT.

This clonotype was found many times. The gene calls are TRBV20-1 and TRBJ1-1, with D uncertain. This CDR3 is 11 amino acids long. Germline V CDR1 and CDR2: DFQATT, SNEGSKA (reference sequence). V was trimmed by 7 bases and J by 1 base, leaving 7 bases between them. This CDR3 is CSVMGNTEAFF. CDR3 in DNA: TGCAGTGTTATGGGGAACACTGAAGCTTTCTTT.

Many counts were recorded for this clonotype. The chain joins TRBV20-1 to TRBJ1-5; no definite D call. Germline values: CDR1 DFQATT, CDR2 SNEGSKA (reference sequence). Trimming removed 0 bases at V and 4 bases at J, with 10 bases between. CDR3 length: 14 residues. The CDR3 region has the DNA TGCAGTGCTAGAGATTCTAGAGGGAATCAGCCCCAGCATTTT. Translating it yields CSARDSRGNQPQHF.

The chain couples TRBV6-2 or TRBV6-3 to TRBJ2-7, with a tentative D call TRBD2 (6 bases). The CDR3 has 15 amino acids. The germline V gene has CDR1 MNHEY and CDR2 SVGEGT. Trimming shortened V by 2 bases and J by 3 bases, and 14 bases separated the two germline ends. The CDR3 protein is CASSYVGGGYYEQYF. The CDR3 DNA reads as TGTGCCAGCAGTTACGTGGGGGGAGGCTACTACGAGCAGTACTTC.

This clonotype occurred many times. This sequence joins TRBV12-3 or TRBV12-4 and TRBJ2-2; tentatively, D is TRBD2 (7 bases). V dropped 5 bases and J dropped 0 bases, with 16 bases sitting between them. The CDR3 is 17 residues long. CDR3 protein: CASSLVGGGSNTGELFF. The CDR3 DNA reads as TGTGCCAGCAGTCTAGTAGGGGGGGGGTCGAACACCGGGGAGCTGTTTTTT.

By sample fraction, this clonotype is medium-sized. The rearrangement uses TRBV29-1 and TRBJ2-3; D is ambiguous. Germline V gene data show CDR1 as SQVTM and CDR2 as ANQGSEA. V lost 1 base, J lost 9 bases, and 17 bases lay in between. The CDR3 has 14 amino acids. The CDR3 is CSVEVTGRQGTQYF. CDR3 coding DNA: TGCAGCGTTGAAGTTACGGGCCGCCAAGGCACGCAGTATTTT.